Each of the 5 T cell receptor beta chains below was sequenced from the same sample in a study of tumor and adjacent non-tumor tissue in lung cancer. TCRbeta libraries were built with three rounds of nested PCR, modified from ARM-PCR. TCRdb re-derived calls from the multiplex PCR reads in MiXCR, one entry per CDR3 protein. The data contain about 44,000 distinct CDR3 sequences, less than 70% of them singletons. No cell sorting was done before RNA was extracted from the tissue. More than 3 cm separated this lung sample from the edge of the tumor. Sequencing was performed on distant non-tumor lung tissue. Source of these receptors: a woman aged 40 to 50 with non-small cell lung cancer.

The chain couples TRBV10-1 to TRBJ2-2, with 7 bases aligning to TRBD2. The junction had 9 bases not matched to a gene; V was cut back by 8 bases and J by 3 bases. The CDR3 has 15 amino acids. CDR1 is WNHNN and CDR2 is SYGVQD in the germline V gene (reference sequence). The CDR3 DNA sequence: TGCGCCAGCCGGACGGGGGGACTGGACACCGGGGAGCTGTTTTTT. It translates to CASRTGGLDTGELFF.

Of note for this clonotype: Mismatch with germline at one junction end may stem from a read error. The gene calls are TRBV6-5 and TRBJ2-7; 8 positions match TRBD2. This CDR3 comprises 14 residues. In germline, CDR1 is MNHEY, CDR2 SVGAGI. The DNA of the CDR3 is TGTGCCAGCAGCTACCTGCCGGGGGGGAACGAGCGGTACTTC. Residues: CASSYLPGGNERYF.

This clonotype occurred many times. The rearrangement uses TRBV29-1 and TRBJ2-1; TRBD1 is a possible D gene (5 bases). In germline, CDR1 is SQVTM, CDR2 ANQGSEA. The V and J ends lost 5 bases and 10 bases respectively, with 18 bases between them. CDR3 size: 13 residues. In nucleotides, the CDR3 is TGCAGCGTTAGCCCGCGGCAGGGATTCGAGCAGTTCTTC. It yields the protein CSVSPRQGFEQFF.

On this clonotype: One end of the junction varies from germline; a read error may be responsible. The J gene is TRBJ2-1, the V gene TRBV11-3; no reliable D call. This CDR3 comprises 16 residues. Germline V lookup: CDR1 SGHNT, CDR2 YENEEA. The CDR3 bases are TGTGCCGGCAGCTCAAGACCTAGGAGCTCCTACGATGAGCAGTTCTTC. The encoded protein is CAGSSRPRSSYDEQFF.

There are many counts of this clonotype. The chain is built from TRBV28 and TRBJ1-1; D might be TRBD1 (5 bases). Trimming removed 8 bases at V and 8 bases at J, with 21 bases between. Germline assignment: CDR1 MDHEN and CDR2 SYDVKM. The CDR3 runs to 14 residues. CDR3: CASGTGTPRTEAFF. CDR3 sequence (DNA): TGTGCCAGCGGAACCGGGACCCCTAGGACGGAAGCTTTCTTT.